The 10 T cell receptor beta chains in this list originate from one sample, sequenced in a study of sequential checkpoint blockade in melanoma. Treatment in this sample: randomized to nivolumab then ipilimumab (arm A) or the reverse (arm B). Using immunoSEQ multiplex PCR, the repertoire was profiled, and TCRdb retains in-frame clones only, with some absent. The repertoire includes approximately 12,000 clones, about three quarters of them detected once, and more than 45% sits in the top ten. Sequenced here: CD8+ T cells sorted from blood (inferred from file names), sampled from a patient given nivolumab and ipilimumab in sequence. All receptors derive from a human donor with melanoma.

With respect to this clone: At one of its ends the junction is not consistent with the germline gene, which may arise from a read error. The chain has TRBV4-3 and TRBJ1-2; TRBD1 matches 8 bases. Germline V CDR1 and CDR2: LGHNA, YSLEER. There are 11 residues in the CDR3. The CDR3: CASSRGQGNVF. As DNA, the CDR3 is TGCGCCAGCAGCCGTGGACAGGGTAACGTATTC.

In the case of this clone: The germline gene is not matched at one end of the junction; a read error may be the cause. The chain is built from TRBV7-7 and TRBJ2-1, with a weak D call TRBD2 (5 bases). Germline V lookup: CDR1 SSHAT, CDR2 FNYEAQ (reference sequence). The CDR3 runs to 13 residues. The DNA of the CDR3 is TGTGCCAGCAGCATGGACTCCTTCAATGAGCAGTTCTTC. Translation: CASSMDSFNEQFF. Using reference TRBV7-7 and TRBJ2-1 for the parts outside the CDR3, the full variable domain is GAGVSQSPRYKVTKRGQDVTLRCDPISSHATLYWYQQALGQGPEFLTYFNYEAQPDKSGLPSDRFSAERPEGSISTLTIQRTEQRDSAMYRCASSMDSFNEQFFGPGTRLTVL.

The V and J genes are TRBV11-2 and TRBJ2-7; 10 bases map to TRBD2. V shed 5 bases, J shed 4 bases, and the junction held 8 bases outside the gene matches. The CDR3 length is 15 residues. Germline V gene data show CDR1 as SGHAT and CDR2 as FQNNGV. As DNA, the CDR3 is TGTGCCAGCAGCCCTGCTAGCGGGAGTGGGTACGAGCAGTACTTC. It yields the protein CASSPASGSGYEQYF.

This rearrangement joins TRBV27 to TRBJ1-1; D uncertain. Trimming stripped 7 bases from V and 2 bases from J, with 11 bases between. The CDR3 loop spans 13 amino acids. CDR1 and CDR2 (germline): MNHEY, SMNVEV (reference sequence). CDR3 in amino acids: CASTLTPNTEAFF. The CDR3 DNA is TGTGCCAGCACTCTAACCCCAAACACTGAAGCTTTCTTT.

The rearrangement links TRBV19 to TRBJ1-5; the D gene is possibly TRBD1 (6 bases). CDR3 length: 13 amino acids. V gave up 3 bases and J gave up 5 bases, with 8 bases separating them. Germline CDR1 LNHDA, CDR2 SQIVND (reference sequence). CDR3 loop: CASSIRTDQPQHF. The CDR3 DNA sequence: TGTGCCAGTAGTATTCGGACAGATCAGCCCCAGCATTTT.

DNA for the CDR3: TGTGCCAGCAGCAGACTAGCGGGAGGCGCAGATACGCAGTATTTT. This translates into CASSRLAGGADTQYF. The chain employs TRBV6-5 and TRBJ2-3; 13 bases agree with TRBD2. This CDR3 has 15 residues. Germline CDR1 MNHEY, CDR2 SVGAGI. V dropped 6 bases and J dropped 4; count of bases not matched to a gene: 4.

This chain connects TRBV6-5 to TRBJ2-2; 8 bases fit TRBD1. CDR1 is MNHEY, CDR2 SVGAGI, per germline. V gave up 7 bases and J gave up 6 bases; unmatched junction bases: 10. This CDR3 spans 15 amino acids. CDR3 region: CASTPGTGRSGELFF. CDR3 nucleotide sequence: TGTGCCAGCACCCCCGGGACAGGAAGATCCGGGGAGCTGTTTTTT.

V usage is TRBV9 and J usage is TRBJ2-7; TRBD2 might be the D (6 bases). V shed 0 bases and J shed 6 bases, with 13 bases lying between them. Germline loops: CDR1 SGDLS, CDR2 YYNGEE. The CDR3 contains 14 residues. CDR3 loop: CASSVAFGGSEQYF. Here the CDR3 DNA reads TGTGCCAGCAGCGTAGCGTTCGGGGGATCCGAGCAGTACTTC. The entire variable domain, with the rest obtained from reference TRBV9 and TRBJ2-7, is as follows: DSGVTQTPKHLITATGQRVTLRCSPRSGDLSVYWYQQSLDQGLQFLIQYYNGEERAKGNILERFSAQQFPDLHSELNLSSLELGDSALYFCASSVAFGGSEQYFGPGTRLTVT.

This clone is a singleton in its sample. The chain links TRBV5-6 to TRBJ2-1; perhaps TRBD2 as D (6 bases). CDR3 length: 17 amino acids. CDR1 and CDR2 (germline): SGHDT, YYEEEE. V was shortened by 3 bases and J by 1 base, with 17 bases between the two germline ends. CDR3 sequence reads: CASSWTVIGGSYNEQFF. The CDR3, as DNA: TGTGCCAGCAGCTGGACCGTCATCGGGGGTTCCTACAATGAGCAGTTCTTC. The entire variable domain, with the rest obtained from reference TRBV5-6 and TRBJ2-1, is as follows: DAGVTQSPTHLIKTRGQQVTLRCSPKSGHDTVSWYQQALGQGPQFIFQYYEEEERQRGNFPDRFSGHQFPNYSSELNVNALLLGDSALYLCASSWTVIGGSYNEQFFGPGTRLTVL.

This rearrangement joins TRBV11-2 to TRBJ2-7; D ambiguous. Germline CDR1 SGHAT, CDR2 FQNNGV. The V end was cut by 1 base, the J end by 6 bases, with 10 bases between. This CDR3 is built from 13 residues. The CDR3 DNA reads as TGTGCCAGCAGCTTAGGTCGCGCCCTCGAGCAGTACTTC. Its protein product is CASSLGRALEQYF.